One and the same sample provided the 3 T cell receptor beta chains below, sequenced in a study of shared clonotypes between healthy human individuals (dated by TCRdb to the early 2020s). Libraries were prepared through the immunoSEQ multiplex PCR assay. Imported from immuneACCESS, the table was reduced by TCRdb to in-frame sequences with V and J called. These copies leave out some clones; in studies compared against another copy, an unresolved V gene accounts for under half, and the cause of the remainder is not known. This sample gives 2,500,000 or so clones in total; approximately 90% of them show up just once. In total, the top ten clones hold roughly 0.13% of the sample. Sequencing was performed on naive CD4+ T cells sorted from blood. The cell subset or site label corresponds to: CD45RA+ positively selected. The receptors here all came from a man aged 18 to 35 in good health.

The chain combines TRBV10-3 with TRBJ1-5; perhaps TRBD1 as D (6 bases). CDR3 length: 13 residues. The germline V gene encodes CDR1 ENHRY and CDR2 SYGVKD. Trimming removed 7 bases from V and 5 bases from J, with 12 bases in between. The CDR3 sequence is CAITGERDQPQHF. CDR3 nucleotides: TGTGCCATCACAGGGGAGAGGGATCAGCCCCAGCATTTT.

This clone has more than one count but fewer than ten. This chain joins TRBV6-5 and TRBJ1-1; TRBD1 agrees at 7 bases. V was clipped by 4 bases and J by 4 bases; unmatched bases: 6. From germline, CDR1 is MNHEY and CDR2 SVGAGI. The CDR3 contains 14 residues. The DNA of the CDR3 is TGTGCCAGCAGTTTACAGGGGTTTGGCACTGAAGCTTTCTTT. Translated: CASSLQGFGTEAFF.

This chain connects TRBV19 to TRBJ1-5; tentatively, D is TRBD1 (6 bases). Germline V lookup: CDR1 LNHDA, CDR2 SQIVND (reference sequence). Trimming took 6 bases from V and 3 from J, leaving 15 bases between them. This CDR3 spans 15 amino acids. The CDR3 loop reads CASRPRTVTNQPQHF. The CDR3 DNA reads TGTGCCAGTAGGCCTCGGACAGTTACCAATCAGCCCCAGCATTTT. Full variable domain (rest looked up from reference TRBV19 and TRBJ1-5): DGGITQSPKYLFRKEGQNVTLSCEQNLNHDAMYWYRQDPGQGLRLIYYSQIVNDFQKGDIAEGYSVSREKKESFPLTVTSAQKNPTAFYLCASRPRTVTNQPQHFGDGTRLSIL.